Below, 18 T cell receptor beta chains from the same sample are listed, as sequenced in a study of vaccination and CD4 T cells after COVID-19. The Oncomine TCR Beta short-read assay sequenced DNA from cultured CD4+ T cells. TCRdb re-called the PCR reads with MiXCR, one entry per CDR3 protein. The sample includes 14,000 to 15,000 distinct CDR3 sequences, around half of them seen just once. As for treatment: roughly nine-day PBMC culture with coronavirus spike peptide pools or control peptides (ViraFEST assay). These receptors have no identified antigens. What was sequenced was CD4+ T cells from blood, cultured in vitro. These TCRs come from a human donor who had recovered from COVID-19.

This clonotype was recorded a few times. V and J are TRBV6-5 and TRBJ2-7, with 7 bases that match TRBD2. Unmatched junction bases numbered 6, after V lost 4 bases and J lost 6 bases. The CDR3 loop spans 13 amino acids. The germline V gene has CDR1 MNHEY and CDR2 SVGAGI. The CDR3 nucleotides read TGTGCCAGCAGTTTGAACGGGGAGGGCGAGCAGTACTTC. Its protein is CASSLNGEGEQYF.

The chain is built from TRBV12-3 or TRBV12-4 and TRBJ1-2; possibly TRBD1 for D (5 bases). The CDR3 covers 13 residues. V gave up 3 bases and J gave up 11 bases, with 16 bases separating them. Here the CDR3 reads CASSFSGVTVYTF. The CDR3 DNA sequence: TGTGCCAGCAGTTTTTCGGGGGTTACCGTGTACACCTTC.

The chain couples TRBV5-4 to TRBJ1-1; 9 positions match TRBD1. The CDR3 totals 15 residues. CDR1 and CDR2 (germline): SGHNT, YYREEE (reference sequence). V was pared by 4 bases and J by 0 bases, with 4 bases of the junction left unmatched. The CDR3 region has the DNA TGTGCCAGCAGCCCTAGGACAGGGGTGAACACTGAAGCTTTCTTT. It yields the protein CASSPRTGVNTEAFF.

As DNA, the CDR3 is TGTGCCAGCAGCACTTCCAGGGGGCGGGCGGCAATCACTGAAGCTTTCTTT. Its translation is CASSTSRGRAAITEAFF. V and J are TRBV27 and TRBJ1-1, with 8 bases identical to TRBD1. In germline, CDR1 is MNHEY, CDR2 SMNVEV (reference sequence). This CDR3 has 17 amino acids. V dropped 6 bases and J dropped 4; count of bases not matched to a gene: 16.

The chain employs TRBV6-1 and TRBJ2-5; TRBD1 matches 10 bases. Per the germline V gene, CDR1 is MNHNS and CDR2 is SASEGT. This CDR3 has 13 residues. Unmatched junction bases numbered 7, after V lost 10 bases and J lost 5 bases. This CDR3 reads CANRDRGSETQYF. As DNA, the CDR3 is TGTGCCAACCGGGACAGGGGTTCGGAGACCCAGTACTTC.

This clonotype was observed a few times. This rearrangement joins TRBV30 to TRBJ2-3; D is ambiguous. Trimming removed 5 bases from V and 6 bases from J, with 18 bases in between. Germline V lookup: CDR1 GTSNPN, CDR2 SVGIG (reference sequence). The CDR3 is 14 residues long. CDR3 sequence reads: CAWSTATRGDTQYF. The CDR3 DNA sequence: TGTGCCTGGTCGACGGCGACCCGTGGGGATACGCAGTATTTT.

This clonotype was observed a handful of times. The chain employs TRBV19 and TRBJ2-7, with D perhaps matching TRBD1 (6 bases). Germline V gene data show CDR1 as LNHDA and CDR2 as SQIVND (reference sequence). The CDR3 has 14 amino acids. V lost 4 bases to trimming and J lost 1 base, with 11 bases between them. The DNA of the CDR3 is TGTGCCAGTAGTACCGGACAGACTTCCTACGAGCAGTACTTC. Amino acids: CASSTGQTSYEQYF.

This clonotype was found a few times. The V call is TRBV19, the J call TRBJ1-1; possibly TRBD1 for D (5 bases). In germline, CDR1 is LNHDA, CDR2 SQIVND (reference sequence). V shed 4 bases and J shed 1 base, with 10 bases lying between them. The CDR3 runs 14 residues. CDR3 nucleotides: TGTGCCAGTAGTACCCAGGGACGGAACACTGAAGCTTTCTTT. Protein: CASSTQGRNTEAFF.

This clonotype has a handful of counts. The chain links TRBV20-1 to TRBJ1-5; no clear D. Germline CDR1 is DFQATT and CDR2 is SNEGSKA (reference sequence). There are 14 residues in the CDR3. Between the trimmed V and J ends, which lost 3 bases and 1 base, there was a span of 10 bases. CDR3 region: CSASSGMSNQPQHF. In DNA, the CDR3 is TGCAGTGCTAGCTCTGGAATGAGCAATCAGCCCCAGCATTTT.

This clonotype was seen more than once but under ten times. The rearrangement joins TRBV19 to TRBJ1-5; D is unclear. The CDR3 runs 14 residues. V was cut by 7 bases and J by 7 bases, with 17 bases left in between. Germline CDR1 LNHDA, CDR2 SQIVND (reference sequence). As DNA, the CDR3 is TGTGCCAGTAAAATTCCGGGAAGGACCCAGCCCCAGCATTTT. Translation: CASKIPGRTQPQHF.

The table lists this clonotype with a count of one. In nucleotides, the CDR3 is TGTGCCAGCACCCCGGACCAGTTTTCAGGTGGCTACACCTTC. The encoded protein is CASTPDQFSGGYTF. The chain uses TRBV7-2 and TRBJ1-2; D is uncertain. The CDR3 runs to 14 residues. The germline V and J ends were trimmed by 7 bases and 7 bases, with 19 bases remaining between them. Germline CDR1 SGHTA, CDR2 FQGNSA. The full variable domain, completed using reference TRBV7-2 and TRBJ1-2, is GAGVSQSPSNKVTEKGKDVELRCDPISGHTALYWYRQSLGQGLEFLIYFQGNSAPDKSGLPSDRFSAERTGGSVSTLTIQRTQQEDSAVYLCASTPDQFSGGYTFGSGTRLTVV.

The table lists this clonotype with a few counts. The chain combines TRBV7-2 with TRBJ2-7, with no clear D. Deletions cut 4 bases from V and 6 bases from J, with 10 bases between. The germline CDR1 and CDR2 sequences are SGHTA and FQGNSA. This CDR3 has 12 residues. Here the CDR3 DNA reads TGTGCCAGCAGCTGGCTACTTGGCGAGCAGTACTTC. It specifies CASSWLLGEQYF.

The V and J genes are TRBV4-1 and TRBJ2-1; 8 bases match TRBD2. From germline, CDR1 is MGHRA and CDR2 YSYEKL. V lost 3 bases and J lost 12; bases outside the gene matches: 19. The CDR3 loop spans 17 amino acids. The CDR3 here is CASSHPSGGRPQWGQFF. Here the CDR3 DNA reads TGCGCCAGCAGCCACCCCTCGGGCGGGAGGCCCCAATGGGGGCAGTTCTTC.

The chain couples TRBV7-2 to TRBJ2-2, with D possibly being TRBD2 (6 bases). CDR1 is SGHTA and CDR2 is FQGNSA in the germline V gene. V was shortened by 6 bases and J by 5 bases, with 22 bases between the two germline ends. The CDR3 extends over 17 amino acids. The CDR3 protein is CASSLVFGGSGTGELFF. The CDR3 DNA sequence: TGTGCCAGCAGTTTGGTTTTTGGGGGGAGTGGGACCGGGGAGCTGTTTTTT.

The chain couples TRBV11-2 to TRBJ2-3; D is unclear. Deletions cut 5 bases from V and 1 base from J, with 4 bases between. The CDR3 has 12 residues. Germline V lookup: CDR1 SGHAT, CDR2 FQNNGV. The CDR3 region has the DNA TGTGCCAGCAGCCACGGCACAGATACGCAGTATTTT. Translated, it gives CASSHGTDTQYF. The variable domain in full, with the rest retrieved from reference TRBV11-2 and TRBJ2-3, is EAGVAQSPRYKIIEKRQSVAFWCNPISGHATLYWYQQILGQGPKLLIQFQNNGVVDDSQLPKDRFSAERLKGVDSTLKIQPAKLEDSAVYLCASSHGTDTQYFGPGTRLTVL.

This sequence joins TRBV7-9 and TRBJ1-6, with no clear D. The CDR3 is made up of 15 amino acids. The V end was cut by 1 base, the J end by 7 bases, with 11 bases between. From germline, CDR1 is SEHNR and CDR2 FQNEAQ (reference sequence). As DNA, the CDR3 is TGTGCCAGCAGCTTAGGCCGCAGGCCGAATTCACCCCTCCACTTT. This codes for CASSLGRRPNSPLHF.

This clonotype showed up just a few times. This chain connects TRBV6-1 to TRBJ1-2; 7 bases line up with TRBD1. Germline values: CDR1 MNHNS, CDR2 SASEGT. The CDR3 sequence is 14 residues long. The ends lost 2 bases at V and 6 bases at J; junction bases unmatched: 6. In DNA, the CDR3 is TGTGCCAGCAGTGAACCTCCAGGGGGACATGGCTACACCTTC. Encoded protein: CASSEPPGGHGYTF.

This rearrangement joins TRBV27 to TRBJ1-1; a weak D match, TRBD1 (5 bases). The CDR3 loop spans 11 amino acids. V dropped 6 bases and J dropped 6 bases, with 8 bases sitting between them. Germline CDR1 and CDR2: MNHEY and SMNVEV (reference sequence). In nucleotides, the CDR3 is TGTGCCAGCAGGGGGCGGGCTGAAGCTTTCTTT. This gives the protein CASRGRAEAFF.